One and the same sample provided the 3 T cell receptor beta chains below, sequenced in a study of blood T cell repertoires in COVID-19. Sequenced by immunoSEQ multiplex PCR; TCRdb stores in-frame clones only, minus some. The data contain 100,000 to 120,000 clones, 88% of them singletons. The sequenced sample consisted of peripheral blood. These receptor sequences come from a woman aged 45-65 years with acute or convalescent COVID-19.

This clone was recorded once. This sequence joins TRBV28 and TRBJ2-1, with D perhaps TRBD1 (5 bases). CDR1 MDHEN and CDR2 SYDVKM come from the germline V gene. Between the trimmed V and J ends, which lost 5 bases and 6 bases, there was a span of 17 bases. The CDR3 has 15 residues. The CDR3 DNA follows: TGTGCCAGCAGTCCCAGACAGTGGGCCGCCAATGAGCAGTTCTTC. Translated, it gives CASSPRQWAANEQFF.

This chain links TRBV5-4 with TRBJ2-1, with TRBD2 identical over 12 bases. CDR1 is SGHNT, CDR2 YYREEE, per germline (reference sequence). Trimming took 3 bases from V and 7 from J; bases not matched to a gene: 8. The CDR3 runs 16 residues. CDR3 sequence: CASSSRLAGAGNEQFF. The CDR3 nucleotides read TGTGCCAGCAGCTCCCGACTAGCGGGAGCGGGGAATGAGCAGTTCTTC.

This rearrangement joins TRBV11-2 to TRBJ2-1; 8 bases agree with TRBD2. Germline values: CDR1 SGHAT, CDR2 FQNNGV. Losses at the gene ends were 6 bases for V and 0 bases for J; bases not matched to a gene: 4. The CDR3 contains 15 residues. The CDR3 reads CASRRSGSSYNEQFF. In nucleotides, the CDR3 is TGTGCCAGCAGACGAAGCGGGAGCTCCTACAATGAGCAGTTCTTC.